Each of the 17 T cell receptor beta chains below was sequenced from the same sample in a study of blood T cell repertoires in COVID-19. Clones were sequenced by immunoSEQ multiplex PCR, and TCRdb holds only the in-frame ones, with some missing. Of 250,000 or so clones in the sample, approximately 89% are singletons; the top ten hold roughly 4.8%. Sequenced material: peripheral blood. The origin of the receptors is a woman in her thirties or forties who had recovered from COVID-19.

This clone was seen a handful of times. The chain links TRBV18 to TRBJ2-1, with 8 bases that match TRBD2. The CDR3 length is 17 residues. Germline V gene data show CDR1 as KGHSH and CDR2 as LQKENI. Unmatched junction bases numbered 5, after V lost 0 bases and J lost 1 base. The CDR3 coding sequence is TGTGCCAGCTCACCACCGACGGGAGGGCTATCCTACAATGAGCAGTTCTTC. This translates into CASSPPTGGLSYNEQFF.

This chain connects TRBV4-1 to TRBJ1-6; D ambiguous. V dropped 2 bases and J dropped 10 bases, with 15 bases sitting between them. The CDR3 runs to 15 residues. Looked up from germline, CDR1 is MGHRA and CDR2 is YSYEKL. CDR3 in amino acids: CASSQPSGSRSPLHF. The CDR3 DNA reads as TGCGCCAGCAGCCAACCCTCGGGGAGTCGGTCACCCCTCCACTTT.

The chain recombines TRBV28 with TRBJ1-4; D unresolved. The CDR3 runs to 16 residues. CDR1 is MDHEN, CDR2 SYDVKM, per germline. With 2 bases removed from V and 5 bases from J, the gap between germline ends came to 15 bases. CDR3 coding DNA: TGTGCCAGCAGTTTAGGGTGGGCAGTGGCAAATGAAAAACTGTTTTTT. This encodes CASSLGWAVANEKLFF.

The J gene is TRBJ1-1, the V gene TRBV19; no reliable D call. This CDR3 comprises 13 residues. Trimming pared 2 bases from V and 8 bases from J, leaving 12 bases between. The germline V gene encodes CDR1 LNHDA and CDR2 SQIVND (reference sequence). CDR3 nucleotide sequence: TGTGCCAGTAGTATACCTTGGGAGACAGAAGCTTTCTTT. This codes for CASSIPWETEAFF.

The rearrangement links TRBV14 to TRBJ2-1; TRBD2 is a possible D gene (7 bases). The V end lost 4 bases, the J end lost 7 bases, and 14 bases lay between the germline ends. The CDR3 covers 14 residues. Germline CDR1 SGHDN, CDR2 FVKESK. The CDR3 nucleotides are TGTGCCAGCAGCCTAGGGGGGGGAACGAATGAGCAGTTCTTC. It is translated as CASSLGGGTNEQFF.

This chain joins TRBV3-1 (or the pseudogene TRBV3-2) and TRBJ2-7; tentative D call: TRBD2 (5 bases). V lost 4 bases and J 0 bases, leaving 10 bases between the germline ends. Germline lookup yields CDR1 LGHDT and CDR2 YNNKEL (reference sequence). The CDR3 contains 14 residues. This CDR3 is CASSPKRSSYEQYV. DNA of the CDR3: TGTGCCAGCAGCCCTAAGCGGAGCTCCTACGAGCAGTACGTC.

The V gene is TRBV5-1, the J gene TRBJ1-1, with TRBD1 identical over 7 bases. The CDR3 sequence is 14 residues long. V lost 0 bases to trimming and J lost 3 bases; unmatched junction nucleotides: 2. From germline, CDR1 is SGHRS and CDR2 YFSETQ. DNA for the CDR3: TGCGCCAGCAGCTTGGAAGACAGGGACACTGAAGCTTTCTTT. Translated, it gives CASSLEDRDTEAFF.

This clone has a single count. The genes are TRBV5-4 and TRBJ2-5; 7 nucleotides agree with TRBD2. Germline values: CDR1 SGHNT, CDR2 YYREEE (reference sequence). The ends lost 7 bases at V and 5 bases at J; junction bases unmatched: 14. CDR3 length equals 15 residues. CDR3 nucleotide sequence: TGTGCCAGCGCCGTAGGGGAGGGAGCGTGGGAGACCCAGTACTTC. As protein: CASAVGEGAWETQYF.

The chain carries TRBV3-1 (or the pseudogene TRBV3-2) and TRBJ1-1; TRBD1 matches 9 bases. J lost 3 bases, V lost 4 bases, and 0 bases had no gene match. This CDR3 is 13 amino acids long. In germline, CDR1 is LGHDT, CDR2 YNNKEL (reference sequence). The DNA of the CDR3 is TGTGCCAGCAGCCGACAGGGGGACACTGAAGCTTTCTTT. As protein: CASSRQGDTEAFF.

The chain is built from TRBV27 and TRBJ1-2; a possible D gene is TRBD1 (5 bases). V was cut by 2 bases and J by 3 bases, with 7 bases left in between. The CDR3 has 13 residues. The germline gives CDR1 MNHEY, CDR2 SMNVEV (reference sequence). In DNA, the CDR3 is TGTGCCAGCAGTTTAGGGGCGCACTATGGCTACACCTTC. Encoded protein: CASSLGAHYGYTF.

The gene calls are TRBV18 and TRBJ2-7, with 13 positions matching TRBD2. The CDR3 spans 15 residues. Germline loops: CDR1 KGHSH, CDR2 LQKENI. V gave up 0 bases and J gave up 5 bases; unmatched junction bases: 1. CDR3 coding DNA: TGTGCCAGCTCACCACCGGGACTAGCGGGGAACGAGCAGTACTTC. It is translated as CASSPPGLAGNEQYF.

This rearrangement joins TRBV10-3 to TRBJ1-1, with 7 bases that match TRBD1. Germline CDR1 ENHRY, CDR2 SYGVKD. This CDR3 spans 13 amino acids. V shed 3 bases and J 4 bases; nucleotides not matched to a gene: 2. The CDR3 loop reads CAISDQGGTEAFF. CDR3 nucleotides: TGTGCCATCAGTGACCAGGGGGGCACTGAAGCTTTCTTT.

The gene calls are TRBV28 and TRBJ2-1; tentative D call: TRBD1 (5 bases). Between the trimmed V and J ends, which lost 6 bases and 3 bases, there was a span of 15 bases. This CDR3 contains 15 residues. Germline CDR1 and CDR2: MDHEN and SYDVKM. The CDR3 bases are TGTGCCAGCAGGTTTAACAGGTCATACTACAATGAGCAGTTCTTC. This translates into CASRFNRSYYNEQFF.

J is TRBJ2-3 and V is TRBV18; possibly TRBD1 for D (6 bases). CDR1 is KGHSH, CDR2 LQKENI, per germline. This CDR3 has 15 amino acids. The germline V and J ends were trimmed by 2 bases and 0 bases, with 9 bases remaining between them. This CDR3 is CASSPFQGSTDTQYF. The CDR3 region has the DNA TGTGCCAGCTCACCATTCCAGGGGAGCACAGATACGCAGTATTTT.

The gene calls are TRBV19 and TRBJ2-5; 9 positions match TRBD2. The V and J ends lost 3 bases and 7 bases, in that order; junction bases with no gene match: 6. In germline, CDR1 is LNHDA, CDR2 SQIVND (reference sequence). There are 14 residues in the CDR3. CDR3 protein: CASSILAGGRTQYF. CDR3 nucleotides: TGTGCCAGTAGTATTCTGGCGGGGGGGAGGACCCAGTACTTC.

This clone has only one observation. The chain recombines TRBV11-2 with TRBJ2-7; 7 bases are a match to TRBD2. CDR1 SGHAT and CDR2 FQNNGV come from the germline V gene. With 5 bases clipped from V and 3 bases from J, the junction kept 7 bases outside the gene matches. The CDR3 covers 14 residues. The CDR3 region is CASSRSTGGYEQYF. The CDR3 nucleotides are TGTGCCAGCAGCCGAAGCACGGGGGGCTACGAGCAGTACTTC.

This clone is a singleton in its sample. The gene calls are TRBV2 and TRBJ1-4; D perhaps matches TRBD1 (6 bases). This CDR3 spans 14 amino acids. Germline V lookup: CDR1 SNHLY, CDR2 FYNNEI. Between the trimmed V and J ends, which lost 1 base and 7 bases, there was a span of 10 bases. CDR3 DNA: TGTGCCAGCAGTGAAGGGGGGCGCGGTGAAAAACTGTTTTTT. Amino acid sequence: CASSEGGRGEKLFF.